The next 15 T cell receptor beta chains were all read from a single sample in a study of blood T cells in healthy people across ages. Combining a sample-barcoded 5' primer with a J-beta primer mix, a second PCR ran for 7 to 11 cycles. TCRdb ran MiXCR on the 5' RACE reads and lists one entry per CDR3 protein. The sample shows about 640,000 distinct CDR3 sequences, roughly two fifths of them seen only once. Sequenced material: blood. The receptors stem from a man aged 80 or over in good health.

The rearrangement links TRBV3-1 to TRBJ2-1; 7 nucleotides match TRBD2. The CDR3 length is 14 residues. CDR1 LGHDT and CDR2 YNNKEL come from the germline V gene (reference sequence). With 6 bases clipped from V and 7 bases from J, the junction kept 9 bases outside the gene matches. CDR3 amino acids: CASSRGLTDNEQFF. The CDR3 region has the DNA TGTGCCAGCAGTCGGGGACTAACTGATAATGAGCAGTTCTTC.

The chain uses TRBV12-5 and TRBJ2-2; D unclear. The germline V and J ends were trimmed by 2 bases and 1 base, with 5 bases remaining between them. CDR1 and CDR2 (germline): LGHNT, FRNRAP. This CDR3 is 14 amino acids long. CDR3 nucleotide sequence: TGTGCTAGTGGTTTGTCAATGAACACCGGGGAGCTGTTTTTT. Translation: CASGLSMNTGELFF. Full variable domain (missing parts from reference TRBV12-5 and TRBJ2-2): DARVTQTPRHKVTEMGQEVTMRCQPILGHNTVFWYRQTMMQGLELLAYFRNRAPLDDSGMPKDRFSAEMPDATLATLKIQPSEPRDSAVYFCASGLSMNTGELFFGEGSRLTVL.

The chain uses TRBV20-1 and TRBJ1-3; 10 nucleotides align to TRBD1. V lost 5 bases, J lost 3 bases, and 4 bases stayed unmatched. The germline CDR1 and CDR2 sequences are DFQATT and SNEGSKA (reference sequence). The CDR3 runs 14 residues. The DNA of the CDR3 is TGCAGTGCTCCGGGGACAGGGGTTGGAAACACCATATATTTT. Its translation is CSAPGTGVGNTIYF.

In this sample, this clonotype turned up many times. This chain joins TRBV27 and TRBJ2-1, with D tentatively TRBD1 or TRBD2 (7 bases each). The CDR3 extends over 16 amino acids. Germline lookup yields CDR1 MNHEY and CDR2 SMNVEV (reference sequence). Trimming cost V 4 bases and J 5 bases, with 18 bases left between them. CDR3 region: CASSYGPGGVNNEQFF. The CDR3 DNA follows: TGTGCCAGCAGTTATGGGCCAGGGGGGGTGAACAATGAGCAGTTCTTC.

The rearrangement links TRBV20-1 to TRBJ1-6; tentative D call: TRBD1 (6 bases). Germline V lookup: CDR1 DFQATT, CDR2 SNEGSKA (reference sequence). Trimming left V 0 bases short and J 4 bases short, with 7 bases between. The CDR3 covers 14 residues. This CDR3 reads CSAREGAYNSPLHF. The CDR3 region has the DNA TGCAGTGCTAGAGAGGGGGCTTATAATTCACCCCTCCACTTT.

V usage is TRBV24-1 and J usage is TRBJ2-1; 12 bases map to TRBD1. The CDR3 has 17 amino acids. Per the germline V gene, CDR1 is KGHDR and CDR2 is SFDVKD. Losses at the gene ends were 4 bases for V and 5 bases for J; bases not matched to a gene: 8. The CDR3 coding sequence is TGTGCCACCAGTGAATCCGGGACAGGGGGCGATCACAATGAGCAGTTCTTC. It yields the protein CATSESGTGGDHNEQFF.

The CDR3 DNA is TGTGCCAGCAGCTTAAACGAGGGTAGAAAGGCCGGGGAGCTGTTTTTT. Its protein is CASSLNEGRKAGELFF. The J gene is TRBJ2-2, the V gene TRBV7-2, with a tentative D call TRBD2 (5 bases). This CDR3 contains 16 residues. From germline, CDR1 is SGHTA and CDR2 FQGNSA. Trimming stripped 2 bases from V and 6 bases from J, with 16 bases between.

In its sample, this clonotype was seen a few times. The rearrangement links TRBV10-3 to TRBJ2-6; no reliable D call. Trimming stripped 4 bases from V and 1 base from J, with 2 bases between. Germline V gives CDR1 ENHRY, CDR2 SYGVKD. CDR3 length: 13 amino acids. CDR3 sequence (DNA): TGTGCCATCAGTGCTTCTGGGGCCAACGTCCTGACTTTC. Translation gives CAISASGANVLTF.

This clonotype was seen a handful of times. This chain's CDR3 is CATGGSSNQPQHF. The CDR3 DNA is TGTGCCACGGGGGGATCGAGCAATCAGCCCCAGCATTTT. This chain links TRBV24-1 with TRBJ1-5; tentative D call: TRBD1 (5 bases). Trimming removed 10 bases from V and 1 base from J, with 10 bases in between. Looked up from germline, CDR1 is KGHDR and CDR2 is SFDVKD. This CDR3 has 13 amino acids.

This clonotype was seen more than once but under ten times. The CDR3 spells CASSQDGGVNEQFF. CDR3 DNA sequence: TGTGCCAGCAGCCAAGATGGAGGAGTGAATGAGCAGTTCTTC. V usage is TRBV4-2 and J usage is TRBJ2-1; tentative D call: TRBD2 (5 bases). This CDR3 is built from 14 residues. Germline CDR1 and CDR2: LGHNA and YNFKEQ. V was shortened by 0 bases and J by 7 bases, with 10 bases between the two germline ends.

V usage is TRBV6-4 and J usage is TRBJ1-2, with 9 nucleotides matching TRBD1. CDR3 length equals 15 residues. Germline CDR1 MRHNA, CDR2 SNTAGT. J gave up 5 bases and V 6 bases, and 10 bases lay outside the gene matches. CDR3 region: CASRADRGSGYGYTF. In nucleotides, the CDR3 is TGTGCCAGCAGAGCGGACAGGGGATCGGGGTATGGCTACACCTTC.

This chain uses TRBV9 with TRBJ2-3; 7 positions match TRBD1. Per the germline V gene, CDR1 is SGDLS and CDR2 is YYNGEE. The CDR3 sequence is 15 residues long. Trimming at V came to 3 bases and at J to 4 bases, leaving 8 bases not matched to a gene. CDR3: CASSGEQGWSDTQYF. DNA of the CDR3: TGTGCCAGCAGCGGAGAACAGGGGTGGTCAGATACGCAGTATTTT. Full variable domain (remainder filled in from reference TRBV9 and TRBJ2-3): DSGVTQTPKHLITATGQRVTLRCSPRSGDLSVYWYQQSLDQGLQFLIQYYNGEERAKGNILERFSAQQFPDLHSELNLSSLELGDSALYFCASSGEQGWSDTQYFGPGTRLTVL.

This clonotype was counted only a few times. This chain joins TRBV2 and TRBJ2-5, with 8 nucleotides matching TRBD2. This CDR3 is 15 amino acids long. Looked up from germline, CDR1 is SNHLY and CDR2 is FYNNEI. Losses at the gene ends were 3 bases for V and 2 bases for J; bases not matched to a gene: 5. CDR3 sequence: CASSDWIAGQETQYF. The CDR3 DNA sequence: TGTGCCAGCAGTGATTGGATAGCGGGGCAAGAGACCCAGTACTTC.

The CDR3 DNA sequence: TGTGCCTGGAGTCAGGGGCAGGCGAGGAAGACCCAGTACTTC. This gives the protein CAWSQGQARKTQYF. This chain joins TRBV30 and TRBJ2-5; a possible D gene is TRBD1 (6 bases). The germline V and J ends were trimmed by 2 bases and 6 bases, with 16 bases remaining between them. CDR1 and CDR2 from the germline V gene are GTSNPN and SVGIG (reference sequence). This CDR3 spans 14 amino acids.

The V and J genes are TRBV18 and TRBJ2-3; a weak D match, TRBD2 (5 bases). The ends were cut back, 6 bases at V and 4 bases at J, with 14 bases in the middle. CDR3 length: 14 amino acids. Germline CDR1 is KGHSH and CDR2 is LQKENI. In DNA, the CDR3 is TGTGCCAGCTCCGCTTTCCAGGAGGCAGATACGCAGTATTTT. Amino acids: CASSAFQEADTQYF.